One sample yielded the 8 T cell receptor beta chains listed below, sequenced in a study of blood T cell repertoires in COVID-19. Clones were read by immunoSEQ multiplex PCR, and TCRdb kept only the in-frame ones, dropping some. Of about 190,000 clones listed, roughly 90% are singletons. The specimen was peripheral blood. The receptors stem from a man in his forties with acute or convalescent COVID-19.

The V and J genes are TRBV25-1 and TRBJ1-1, with 8 bases aligning to TRBD1. CDR1 is MGHDK and CDR2 is SYGVNS in the germline V gene. The CDR3 loop spans 16 amino acids. V shed 8 bases, J shed 2 bases, and the junction held 13 bases outside the gene matches. CDR3 in amino acids: CASLWGTGGSNTEAFF. Written as DNA, the CDR3 is TGTGCCAGCTTATGGGGTACAGGGGGAAGCAACACTGAAGCTTTCTTT.

V usage is TRBV5-8 and J usage is TRBJ2-1, with a tentative D call TRBD1 (5 bases). This CDR3 has 15 residues. V was cut by 1 base and J by 5 bases, with 13 bases left in between. CDR1 SGHTS and CDR2 YDEGEE come from the germline V gene. The chain's CDR3 is CASSLFWGTNNEQFF. The CDR3 coding sequence is TGTGCCAGCAGCTTGTTTTGGGGCACAAACAATGAGCAGTTCTTC.

The chain has TRBV5-4 and TRBJ2-3, with 15 bases that match TRBD2. Germline V gene data show CDR1 as SGHNT and CDR2 as YYREEE (reference sequence). This CDR3 contains 19 residues. Germline trimming cut 4 bases from V and 6 bases from J; bases unmatched to any gene: 15. The CDR3 region has the DNA TGTGCCAGCAGCGTGGTCCGAGGACTAGCGGGGGGGATTTCGGATACGCAGTATTTT. Encoded protein: CASSVVRGLAGGISDTQYF.

This rearrangement joins TRBV10-3 to TRBJ1-1; no clear D. V was clipped by 6 bases and J by 2 bases, with 10 bases between them. Germline lookup yields CDR1 ENHRY and CDR2 SYGVKD. The CDR3 runs to 13 residues. The CDR3 region has the DNA TGTGCCATCAGGCCGGGGAGTAACACTGAAGCTTTCTTT. Translated: CAIRPGSNTEAFF.

The count of this clone is one. This chain joins TRBV5-6 and TRBJ1-1; perhaps TRBD1 as D (6 bases). V gave up 0 bases and J gave up 1 base, with 19 bases separating them. Germline loops: CDR1 SGHDT, CDR2 YYEEEE. This CDR3 contains 18 residues. The CDR3 region is CASSLGAGTKLRNTEAFF. The CDR3 nucleotides read TGTGCCAGCAGCTTGGGTGCAGGGACAAAGTTGCGGAACACTGAAGCTTTCTTT.

The chain has TRBV7-2 and TRBJ2-1, with TRBD2 matching over 10 bases. The length of the CDR3 is 16 residues. Germline V CDR1 and CDR2: SGHTA, FQGNSA. Trimming cost V 2 bases and J 1 base; bases outside gene matches: 2. The CDR3 DNA sequence: TGTGCCAGCAGCTTATCTAGCGGGGGTTCCTACAATGAGCAGTTCTTC. This encodes CASSLSSGGSYNEQFF.

This chain connects TRBV6-5 to TRBJ2-7, with D possibly matching TRBD1 (6 bases). The CDR3 consists of 14 residues. V lost 6 bases, J lost 2 bases, and 14 bases lay in between. Germline lookup yields CDR1 MNHEY and CDR2 SVGAGI. CDR3 nucleotides: TGTGCCAGCAGGGACCCCCAGGGGACCTACGAGCAGTACTTC. Translating gives CASRDPQGTYEQYF.

V gene TRBV11-2 combines with J gene TRBJ2-3; perhaps TRBD1 as D (5 bases). The germline CDR1 and CDR2 sequences are SGHAT and FQNNGV. V shed 6 bases and J shed 5 bases, with 12 bases lying between them. The CDR3 is made up of 13 amino acids. In DNA, the CDR3 is TGTGCCAGCAGGGAGTTAGGGGTAGATACGCAGTATTTT. Its translation: CASRELGVDTQYF.